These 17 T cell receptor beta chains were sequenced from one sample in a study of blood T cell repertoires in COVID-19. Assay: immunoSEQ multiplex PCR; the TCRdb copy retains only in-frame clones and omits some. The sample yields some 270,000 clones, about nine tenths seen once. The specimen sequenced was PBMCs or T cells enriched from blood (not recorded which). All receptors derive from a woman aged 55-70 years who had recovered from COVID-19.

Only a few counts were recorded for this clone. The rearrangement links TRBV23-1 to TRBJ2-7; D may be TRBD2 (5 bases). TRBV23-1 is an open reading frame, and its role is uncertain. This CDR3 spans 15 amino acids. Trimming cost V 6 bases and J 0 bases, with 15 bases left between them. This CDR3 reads CASSLRRGLSYEQYF. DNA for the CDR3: TGCGCCAGCAGCTTGCGCCGCGGACTCTCCTACGAGCAGTACTTC.

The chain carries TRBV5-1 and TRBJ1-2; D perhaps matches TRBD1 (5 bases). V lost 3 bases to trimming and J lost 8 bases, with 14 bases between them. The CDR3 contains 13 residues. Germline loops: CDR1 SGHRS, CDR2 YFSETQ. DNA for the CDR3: TGCGCCAGCAGCTCGGTCAGGGAGGCCGGCTACACCTTC. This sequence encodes CASSSVREAGYTF.

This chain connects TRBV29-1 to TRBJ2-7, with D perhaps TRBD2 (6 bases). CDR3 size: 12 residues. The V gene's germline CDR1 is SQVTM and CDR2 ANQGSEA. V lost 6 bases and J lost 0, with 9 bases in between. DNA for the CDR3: TGCAGCGTCCGGAGGGACTCCTACGAGCAGTACTTC. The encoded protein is CSVRRDSYEQYF.

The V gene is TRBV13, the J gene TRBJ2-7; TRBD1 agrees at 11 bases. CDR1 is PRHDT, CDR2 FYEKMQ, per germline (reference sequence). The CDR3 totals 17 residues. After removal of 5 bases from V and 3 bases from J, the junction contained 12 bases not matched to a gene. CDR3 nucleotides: TGTGCCAGCAGCATCAAGAACCCCGGGACAGGGGGCTACGAGCAGTACTTC. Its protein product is CASSIKNPGTGGYEQYF. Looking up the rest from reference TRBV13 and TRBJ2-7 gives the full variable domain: AAGVIQSPRHLIKEKRETATLKCYPIPRHDTVYWYQQGPGQDPQFLISFYEKMQSDKGSIPDRFSAQQFSDYHSELNMSSLELGDSALYFCASSIKNPGTGGYEQYFGPGTRLTVT.

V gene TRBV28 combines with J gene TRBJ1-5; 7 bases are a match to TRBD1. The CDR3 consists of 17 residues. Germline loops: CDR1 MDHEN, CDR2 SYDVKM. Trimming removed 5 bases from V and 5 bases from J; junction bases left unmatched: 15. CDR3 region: CASSPPRQGITYQPQHF. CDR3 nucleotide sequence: TGTGCCAGCAGTCCACCTCGACAGGGTATAACTTATCAGCCCCAGCATTTT.

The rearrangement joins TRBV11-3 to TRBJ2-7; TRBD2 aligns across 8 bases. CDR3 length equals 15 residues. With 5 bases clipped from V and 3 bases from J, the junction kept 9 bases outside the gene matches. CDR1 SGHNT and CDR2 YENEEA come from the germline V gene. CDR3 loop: CASSPRGLAGYEQYF. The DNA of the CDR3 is TGTGCCAGCAGCCCTCGAGGACTAGCCGGCTACGAGCAGTACTTC.

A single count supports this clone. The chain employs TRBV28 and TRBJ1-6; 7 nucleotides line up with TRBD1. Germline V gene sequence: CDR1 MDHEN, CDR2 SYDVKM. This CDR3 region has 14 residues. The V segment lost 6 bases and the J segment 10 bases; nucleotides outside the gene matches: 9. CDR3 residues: CASSQFRDSSPLHF. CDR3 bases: TGTGCCAGCAGCCAATTCCGGGACAGCTCACCCCTCCACTTT.

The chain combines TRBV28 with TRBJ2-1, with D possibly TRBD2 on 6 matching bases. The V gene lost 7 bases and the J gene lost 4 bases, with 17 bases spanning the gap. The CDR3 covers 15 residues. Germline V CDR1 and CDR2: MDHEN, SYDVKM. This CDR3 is CASNLGAGIYNEQFF. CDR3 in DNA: TGTGCCAGCAATTTGGGCGCGGGAATATACAATGAGCAGTTCTTC.

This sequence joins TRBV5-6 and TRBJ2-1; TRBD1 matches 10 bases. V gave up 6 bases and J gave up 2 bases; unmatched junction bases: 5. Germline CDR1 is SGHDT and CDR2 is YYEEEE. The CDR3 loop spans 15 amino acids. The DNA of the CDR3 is TGTGCCAGCACCCGACAGGGGGCCCCCTACAATGAGCAGTTCTTC. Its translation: CASTRQGAPYNEQFF.

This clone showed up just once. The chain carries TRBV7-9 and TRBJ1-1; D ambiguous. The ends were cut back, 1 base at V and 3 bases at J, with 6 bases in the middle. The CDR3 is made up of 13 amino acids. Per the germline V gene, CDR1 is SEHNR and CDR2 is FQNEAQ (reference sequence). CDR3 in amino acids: CASSLESHTEAFF. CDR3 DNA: TGTGCCAGCAGCTTAGAGAGCCACACTGAAGCTTTCTTT.

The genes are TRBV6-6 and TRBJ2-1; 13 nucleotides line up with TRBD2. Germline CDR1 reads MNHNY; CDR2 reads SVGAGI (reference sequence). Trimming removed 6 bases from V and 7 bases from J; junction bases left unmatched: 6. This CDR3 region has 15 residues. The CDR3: CASRHRTSGRNEQFF. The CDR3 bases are TGTGCCAGCAGGCACAGGACTAGCGGGAGAAATGAGCAGTTCTTC.

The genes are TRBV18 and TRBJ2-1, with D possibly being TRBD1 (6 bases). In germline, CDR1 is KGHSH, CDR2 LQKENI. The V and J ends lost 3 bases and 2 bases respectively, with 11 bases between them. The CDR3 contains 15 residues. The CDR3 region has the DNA TGTGCCAGCTCACCGACAGGTTATACCTACAATGAGCAGTTCTTC. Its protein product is CASSPTGYTYNEQFF.

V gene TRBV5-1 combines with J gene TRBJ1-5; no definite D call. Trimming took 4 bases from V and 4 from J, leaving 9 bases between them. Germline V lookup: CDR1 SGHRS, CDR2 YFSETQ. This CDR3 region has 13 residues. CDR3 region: CASSDGGNQPQHF. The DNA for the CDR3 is TGCGCCAGCAGCGACGGAGGGAATCAGCCCCAGCATTTT.

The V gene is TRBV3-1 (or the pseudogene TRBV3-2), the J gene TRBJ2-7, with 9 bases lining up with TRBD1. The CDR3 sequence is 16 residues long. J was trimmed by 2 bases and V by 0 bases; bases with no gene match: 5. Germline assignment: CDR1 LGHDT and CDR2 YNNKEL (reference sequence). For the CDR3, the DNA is TGTGCCAGCAGCCAAGATCCGAGACAGGGGGCCTACGAGCAGTACTTC. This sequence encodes CASSQDPRQGAYEQYF.

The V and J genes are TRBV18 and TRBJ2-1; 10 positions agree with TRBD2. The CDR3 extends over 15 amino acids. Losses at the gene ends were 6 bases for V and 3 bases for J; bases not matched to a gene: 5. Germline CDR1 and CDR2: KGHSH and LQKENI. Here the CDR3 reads CASSPTSGDYNEQFF. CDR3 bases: TGTGCCAGCTCCCCCACTAGCGGGGACTACAATGAGCAGTTCTTC.

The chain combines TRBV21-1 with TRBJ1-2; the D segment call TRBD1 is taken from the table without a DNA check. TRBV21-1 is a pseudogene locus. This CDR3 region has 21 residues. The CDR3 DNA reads TGTGCCAGCAGCAAAGTGATCGGGTTAGGGGGATTGCTAGCTTTGAACTATGGCTACACCTTC. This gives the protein CASSKVIGLGGLLALNYGYTF.

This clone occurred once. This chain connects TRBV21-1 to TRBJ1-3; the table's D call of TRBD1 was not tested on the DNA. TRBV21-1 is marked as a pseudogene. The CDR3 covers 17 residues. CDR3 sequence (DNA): TGTGCCAGCAGCTTACGGACAGAGGAATCCTCTGGAAACACCATATATTTT. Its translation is CASSLRTEESSGNTIYF.